Each of the 2 T cell receptor beta chains below was sequenced from the same sample in a study of metastatic and nonmetastatic thyroid tumors. Among the patients, none had received any treatment before thyroid surgery. TCRdb reanalyzed the PCR reads with MiXCR. The data show 15,000 or so clones, less than 30% seen once. The sequencing input was adjacent normal tissue. These receptors all stem from a female donor with papillary thyroid cancer or a benign thyroid nodule (not recorded which). Some clones in this sample may be carry-over from other donors' samples.

This clone was recorded a few times. The chain employs TRBV20-1 and TRBJ2-1; 8 bases match TRBD2. The CDR3 is made up of 15 amino acids. Germline values: CDR1 DFQATT, CDR2 SNEGSKA (reference sequence). With V trimmed by 2 bases and J by 2 bases, 5 bases remained unmatched. The CDR3 reads CSARRLAPTYNEQFF. CDR3 in DNA: TGCAGTGCTAGACGACTAGCGCCCACCTACAATGAGCAGTTCTTC.

V and J are TRBV11-1 and TRBJ2-7; 9 bases line up with TRBD2. J was trimmed by 1 base and V by 2 bases; bases with no gene match: 6. Germline values: CDR1 SGHAT, CDR2 FQDESV (reference sequence). The CDR3 is 16 residues long. In nucleotides, the CDR3 is TGTGCCAGCAGCTTAAGTCTAGCGGGGACTTCCTACGAGCAGTACTTC. The encoded protein is CASSLSLAGTSYEQYF.